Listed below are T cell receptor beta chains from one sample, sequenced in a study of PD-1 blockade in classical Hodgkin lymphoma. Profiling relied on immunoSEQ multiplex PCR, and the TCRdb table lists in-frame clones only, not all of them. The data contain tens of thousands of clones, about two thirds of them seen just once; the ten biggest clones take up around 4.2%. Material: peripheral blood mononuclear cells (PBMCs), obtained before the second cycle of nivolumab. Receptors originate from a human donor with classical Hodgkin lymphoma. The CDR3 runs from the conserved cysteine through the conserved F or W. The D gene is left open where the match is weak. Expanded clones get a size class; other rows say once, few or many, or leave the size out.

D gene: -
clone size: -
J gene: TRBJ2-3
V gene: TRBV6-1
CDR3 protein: CASIPGRASTDTQYF
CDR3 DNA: TGTGCCAGCATTCCCGGGCGGGCTAGCACAGATACGCAGTATTTT

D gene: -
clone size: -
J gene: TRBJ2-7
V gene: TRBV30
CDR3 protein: CAWRQQGGTYEQYF
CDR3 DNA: TGTGCCTGGAGGCAACAGGGGGGGACCTACGAGCAGTACTTC

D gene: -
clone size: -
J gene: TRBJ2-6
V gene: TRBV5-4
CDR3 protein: CASQYSVTRQSRANVLTF
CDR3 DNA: TGTGCCAGCCAATACAGCGTTACCAGACAAAGTCGGGCCAACGTCCTGACTTTC

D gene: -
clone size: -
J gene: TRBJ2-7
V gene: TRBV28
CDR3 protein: CASSPISSYVGRYEQYF
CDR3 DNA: TGTGCCAGCAGCCCTATATCGAGCTATGTAGGAAGGTACGAGCAGTACTTC

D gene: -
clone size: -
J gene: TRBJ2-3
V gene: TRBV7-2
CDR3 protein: CASSVGPEVDTQYF
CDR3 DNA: TGTGCCAGCAGCGTGGGCCCAGAAGTAGATACGCAGTATTTT

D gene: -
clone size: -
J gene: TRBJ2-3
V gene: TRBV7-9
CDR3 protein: CASSLYSGTDTQYF
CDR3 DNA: TGTGCCAGCAGCTTATACAGTGGCACAGATACGCAGTATTTT

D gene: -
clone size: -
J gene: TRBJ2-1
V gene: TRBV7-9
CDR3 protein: CASSVYNEQFF
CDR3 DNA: TGTGCCAGCAGCGTTTACAATGAGCAGTTCTTC

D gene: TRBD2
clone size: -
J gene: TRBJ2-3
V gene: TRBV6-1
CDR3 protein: CASSARTSGTTDTQYF
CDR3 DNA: TGTGCCAGCAGTGCTAGGACTAGCGGGACCACAGATACGCAGTATTTT

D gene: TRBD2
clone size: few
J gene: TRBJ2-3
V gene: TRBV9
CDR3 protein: CASSARLAGGSDTQYF
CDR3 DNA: TGTGCCAGCAGCGCTAGACTAGCGGGAGGGTCAGATACGCAGTATTTT

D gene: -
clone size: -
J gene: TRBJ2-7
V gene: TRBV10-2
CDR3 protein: CASRKEGPYEQYF
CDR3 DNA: TGCGCCAGCCGTAAGGAGGGGCCCTACGAGCAGTACTTC

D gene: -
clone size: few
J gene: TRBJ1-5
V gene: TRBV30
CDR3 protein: CAWSTQGGQPQHF
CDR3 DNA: TGTGCCTGGAGCACACAAGGGGGTCAGCCCCAGCATTTT

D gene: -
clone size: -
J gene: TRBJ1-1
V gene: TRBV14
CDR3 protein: CASSPRRNTEAFF
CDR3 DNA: TGTGCCAGCAGCCCGAGACGGAACACTGAAGCTTTCTTT

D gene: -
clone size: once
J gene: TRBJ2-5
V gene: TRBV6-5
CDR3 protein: CASSSGSLRAQYF
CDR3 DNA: TGTGCCAGCAGTTCAGGGTCTCTCCGGGCCCAGTACTTC

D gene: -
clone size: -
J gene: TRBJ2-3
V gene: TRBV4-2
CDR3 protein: CASSQDVATDTQYF
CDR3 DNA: TGTGCCAGCAGCCAAGACGTCGCGACAGATACGCAGTATTTT

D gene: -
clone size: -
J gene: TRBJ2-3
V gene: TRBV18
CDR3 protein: CASSPTRGNWNTQYF
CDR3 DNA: TGTGCCAGCTCACCAACACGGGGGAACTGGAATACGCAGTATTTT

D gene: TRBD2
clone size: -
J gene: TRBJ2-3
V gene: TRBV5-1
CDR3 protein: CASSSGGDTQYF
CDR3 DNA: TGCGCCAGCAGCTCCGGGGGGGATACGCAGTATTTT

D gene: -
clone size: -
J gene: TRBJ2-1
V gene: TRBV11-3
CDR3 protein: CASSLGGLGLGEQFF
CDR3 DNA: TGTGCCAGCAGCTTAGGGGGATTGGGATTGGGTGAGCAGTTCTTC

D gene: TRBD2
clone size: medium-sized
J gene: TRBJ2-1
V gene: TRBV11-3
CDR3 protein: CASYNTSGSSNEQFF
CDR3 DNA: TGTGCCAGCTACAACACTAGCGGGTCCTCCAATGAGCAGTTCTTC

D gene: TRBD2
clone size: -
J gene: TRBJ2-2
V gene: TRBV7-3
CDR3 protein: CASSQIAGATGELFF
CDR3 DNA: TGTGCCAGCAGCCAAATAGCGGGAGCCACCGGGGAGCTGTTTTTT

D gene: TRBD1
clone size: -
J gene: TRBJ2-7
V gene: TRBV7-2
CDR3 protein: CASSWAGTGVLEQYF
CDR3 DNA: TGTGCCAGCAGCTGGGCAGGGACAGGGGTTTTAGAGCAGTACTTC

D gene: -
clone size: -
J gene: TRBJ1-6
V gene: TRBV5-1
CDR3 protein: CASSLEVPGNSPLHF
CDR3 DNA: TGCGCCAGCAGCTTGGAGGTCCCGGGGAATTCACCCCTCCACTTT

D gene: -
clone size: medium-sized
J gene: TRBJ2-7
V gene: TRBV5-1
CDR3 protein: CASGSGYEQYF
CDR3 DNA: TGCGCCAGCGGTTCGGGATACGAGCAGTACTTC

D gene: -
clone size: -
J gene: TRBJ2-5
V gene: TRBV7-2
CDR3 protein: CASSSWGDTGETQYF
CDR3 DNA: TGTGCCAGCAGCTCTTGGGGAGACACAGGGGAGACCCAGTACTTC

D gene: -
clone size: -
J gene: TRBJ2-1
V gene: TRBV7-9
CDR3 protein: CASSLDVVSAQFF
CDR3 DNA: TGTGCCAGCAGCTTAGACGTGGTGTCGGCGCAGTTCTTC

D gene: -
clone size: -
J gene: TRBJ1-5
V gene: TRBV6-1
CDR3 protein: CASTSTGLPQHF
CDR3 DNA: TGTGCCAGCACCTCCACCGGCCTCCCCCAGCATTTT

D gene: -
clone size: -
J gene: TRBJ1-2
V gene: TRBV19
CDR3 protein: CASAGQSHYGYTF
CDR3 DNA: TGTGCCAGCGCGGGACAAAGCCACTATGGCTACACCTTC

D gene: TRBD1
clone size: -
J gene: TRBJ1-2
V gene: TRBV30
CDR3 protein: CAWSTGGTVYGYTF
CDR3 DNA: TGTGCCTGGAGCACAGGGGGGACAGTCTATGGCTACACCTTC

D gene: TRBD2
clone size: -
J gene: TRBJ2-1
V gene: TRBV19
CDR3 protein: CASAQTSGVGNEQFF
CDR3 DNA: TGTGCCAGTGCCCAGACTAGCGGGGTAGGGAATGAGCAGTTCTTC

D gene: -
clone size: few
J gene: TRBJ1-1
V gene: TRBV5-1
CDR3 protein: CASTDVAAARTEAFF
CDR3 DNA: TGCGCCAGCACCGACGTGGCGGCGGCGAGAACTGAAGCTTTCTTT

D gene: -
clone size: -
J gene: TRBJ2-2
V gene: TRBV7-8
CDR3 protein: CASSLAPGQVTGELFF
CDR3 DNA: TGTGCCAGCAGCTTAGCCCCGGGACAAGTCACCGGGGAGCTGTTTTTT

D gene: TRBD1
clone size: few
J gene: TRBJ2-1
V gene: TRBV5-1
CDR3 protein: CASSSTGTGQNEQFF
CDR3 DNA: TGCGCCAGCAGCTCGACCGGGACAGGGCAGAATGAGCAGTTCTTC

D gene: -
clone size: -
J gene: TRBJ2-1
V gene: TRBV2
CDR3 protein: CASSTDYYNEQFF
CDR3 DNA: TGTGCCAGCAGTACCGACTACTACAATGAGCAGTTCTTC

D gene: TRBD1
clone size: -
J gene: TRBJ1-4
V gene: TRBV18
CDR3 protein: CASSPDREVEKLFF
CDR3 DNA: TGTGCCAGCTCACCCGACAGGGAGGTTGAAAAACTGTTTTTT

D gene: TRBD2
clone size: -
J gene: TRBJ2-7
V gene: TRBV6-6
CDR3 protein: CASSGGYEQYF
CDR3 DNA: TGTGCCAGCAGCGGGGGGTACGAGCAGTACTTC

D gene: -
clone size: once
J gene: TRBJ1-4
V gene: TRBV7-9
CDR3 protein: CASSLLSDNEKLFF
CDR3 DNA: TGTGCCAGCAGCTTACTGTCAGATAATGAAAAACTGTTTTTT

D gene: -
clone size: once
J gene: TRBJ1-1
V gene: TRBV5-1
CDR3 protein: CASSIDPNTEAFF
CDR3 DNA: TGCGCCAGCAGCATCGACCCTAACACTGAAGCTTTCTTT

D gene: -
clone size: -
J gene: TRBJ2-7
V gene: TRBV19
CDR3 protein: CASSIWPGEYEQYF
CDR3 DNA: TGTGCCAGTAGTATCTGGCCAGGGGAGTACGAGCAGTACTTC

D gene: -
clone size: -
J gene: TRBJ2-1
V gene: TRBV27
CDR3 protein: CASSLSGTYNEQFF
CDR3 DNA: TGTGCCAGCAGTTTATCAGGGACCTACAATGAGCAGTTCTTC

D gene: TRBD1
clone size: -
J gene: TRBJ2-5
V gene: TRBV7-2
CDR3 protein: CASSGRNRGQETQYF
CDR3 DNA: TGTGCCAGCAGCGGCAGAAACAGGGGCCAAGAGACCCAGTACTTC

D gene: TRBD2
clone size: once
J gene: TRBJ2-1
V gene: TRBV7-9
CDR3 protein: CASSPAWGGSYNEQFF
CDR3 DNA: TGTGCCAGCAGCCCTGCTTGGGGGGGCTCCTACAATGAGCAGTTCTTC

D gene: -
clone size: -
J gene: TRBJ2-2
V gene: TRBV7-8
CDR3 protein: CASSLDTGELFF
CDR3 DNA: TGTGCCAGCAGCTTAGACACCGGGGAGCTGTTTTTT